A single sample is the source of the 31 T cell receptor beta chains below, sequenced in a study of blood T cell repertoires in COVID-19. The protocol was immunoSEQ multiplex PCR, while the TCRdb copy is restricted to in-frame clones and leaves out a portion. The table has over 200,000 clones, roughly 84% seen once. The sample comprised peripheral blood. Every receptor here comes from a man aged 40-50 years with active or convalescent COVID-19.

This chain uses TRBV19 with TRBJ1-2; D remains ambiguous. Per germline, CDR1 LNHDA and CDR2 SQIVND (reference sequence). This CDR3 is 11 amino acids long. Trimming left V 6 bases short and J 5 bases short, with 7 bases between. The CDR3 spells CASSRQYGYTF. DNA for the CDR3: TGTGCCAGTAGCCGACAATATGGCTACACCTTC.

The chain employs TRBV7-3 and TRBJ2-1; the match to TRBD2 covers 11 bases. CDR1 and CDR2 (germline): SGHTA, FQGTGA. The CDR3 runs 19 residues. After removal of 4 bases from V and 0 bases from J, the junction contained 11 bases not matched to a gene. The CDR3 reads CASSSLAGGTMSSYNEQFF. The CDR3 region has the DNA TGTGCCAGCAGCTCTTTAGCGGGAGGGACGATGAGCTCCTACAATGAGCAGTTCTTC.

This clone was recorded only once. The chain couples TRBV28 to TRBJ2-1; 8 positions agree with TRBD2. Trimming cost V 5 bases and J 3 bases; bases outside gene matches: 9. CDR1 and CDR2 (germline): MDHEN, SYDVKM. This CDR3 contains 16 residues. The DNA for the CDR3 is TGTGCCAGCAGTCCGGGAGGGACTCTAAACTACAATGAGCAGTTCTTC. Residues: CASSPGGTLNYNEQFF.

The chain joins TRBV19 to TRBJ2-1; TRBD1 matches at 8 bases. CDR1 and CDR2 from the germline V gene are LNHDA and SQIVND (reference sequence). The CDR3 has 15 residues. With V trimmed by 2 bases and J by 7 bases, 7 bases remained unmatched. The CDR3 bases are TGTGCCAGTAGTATAACAGGGGGTTCTGTTAATGAGCAGTTCTTC. Translated: CASSITGGSVNEQFF.

The V and J genes are TRBV18 and TRBJ1-6; D is possibly TRBD1 (5 bases). The CDR3 is made up of 17 amino acids. Germline values: CDR1 KGHSH, CDR2 LQKENI. The V and J ends lost 2 bases and 0 bases respectively, with 11 bases between them. The CDR3 region is CASSPRTPSSYNSPLHF. The CDR3 nucleotides are TGTGCCAGCTCACCAAGGACACCGAGCTCCTATAATTCACCCCTCCACTTT.

The chain couples TRBV27 to TRBJ1-3, with D unclear. This CDR3 contains 15 residues. The V end lost 8 bases, the J end lost 1 base, and 15 bases lay between the germline ends. CDR1 MNHEY and CDR2 SMNVEV come from the germline V gene (reference sequence). CDR3 coding DNA: TGTGCCAGCGCGCGGTCATCCGTATCTGGAAACACCATATATTTT. Translating it yields CASARSSVSGNTIYF.

The sample holds a few counts of this clone. The CDR3 region is CASSLGTGARKTQYF. The CDR3 DNA is TGTGCCAGCAGCTTGGGGACAGGGGCTAGAAAGACCCAGTACTTC. The J gene is TRBJ2-5, the V gene TRBV5-4; TRBD1 matches 9 bases. Unmatched junction bases numbered 6, after V lost 0 bases and J lost 6 bases. The CDR3 covers 15 residues. Germline CDR1 SGHNT, CDR2 YYREEE (reference sequence).

V and J are TRBV27 and TRBJ2-1; TRBD2 is a possible D gene (5 bases). Germline V gene data show CDR1 as MNHEY and CDR2 as SMNVEV (reference sequence). The CDR3 sequence is 15 residues long. V was pared by 3 bases and J by 4 bases, with 13 bases between. DNA for the CDR3: TGTGCCAGCAGTTTGGAAGCGGTCTCTTACAATGAGCAGTTCTTC. It codes for CASSLEAVSYNEQFF.

This chain connects TRBV7-6 to TRBJ2-1; D may be TRBD2 (7 bases). This CDR3 is 18 amino acids long. Trimming took 2 bases from V and 5 from J, leaving 22 bases between them. Germline V gene lookup returns CDR1 SGHVS and CDR2 FNYEAQ. The CDR3 DNA reads as TGTGCCAGCAGCTTAATCGGGGGGTTGAACAGGGCTGACAATGAGCAGTTCTTC. Protein: CASSLIGGLNRADNEQFF. The whole variable domain, filled in from reference TRBV7-6 and TRBJ2-1, reads GAGVSQSPRYKVTKRGQDVALRCDPISGHVSLYWYRQALGQGPEFLTYFNYEAQQDKSGLPNDRFSAERPEGSISTLTIQRTEQRDSAMYRCASSLIGGLNRADNEQFFGPGTRLTVL.

The chain combines TRBV11-1 with TRBJ2-5; 7 bases agree with TRBD1. CDR3 length: 16 residues. V dropped 4 bases and J dropped 4; count of bases not matched to a gene: 12. CDR1 and CDR2 (germline): SGHAT, FQDESV (reference sequence). DNA of the CDR3: TGTGCCAGCAGCTCCGTACAGGGGCCGGTTTCAGAGACCCAGTACTTC. This translates into CASSSVQGPVSETQYF. Based on the CDR3 plus reference TRBV11-1 and TRBJ2-5, the full variable domain is EAEVAQSPRYKITEKSQAVAFWCDPISGHATLYWYRQILGQGPELLVQFQDESVVDDSQLPKDRFSAERLKGVDSTLKIQPAELGDSAMYLCASSSVQGPVSETQYFGPGTRLLVL.

The chain combines TRBV27 with TRBJ1-1; weak D call: TRBD1 (5 bases). Germline loops: CDR1 MNHEY, CDR2 SMNVEV (reference sequence). Trimming took 7 bases from V and 4 from J, leaving 13 bases between them. The CDR3 is made up of 13 amino acids. CDR3 sequence reads: CASTLGVGTEAFF. The CDR3 DNA follows: TGTGCCAGCACCCTAGGGGTGGGCACTGAAGCTTTCTTT.

The chain combines TRBV7-3 with TRBJ2-3; 11 bases are a match to TRBD2. Trimming cost V 5 bases and J 7 bases; bases outside gene matches: 11. Germline-derived CDR1 and CDR2 are SGHTA and FQGTGA. The CDR3 consists of 16 residues. CDR3 residues: CASSPVLAGGGHTQYF. The CDR3 region has the DNA TGTGCCAGCAGCCCAGTGCTAGCGGGGGGCGGGCATACGCAGTATTTT.

The chain uses TRBV19 and TRBJ1-6; unclear D gene. The germline gives CDR1 LNHDA, CDR2 SQIVND (reference sequence). The CDR3 runs 17 residues. The V end lost 3 bases, the J end lost 7 bases, and 19 bases lay between the germline ends. The CDR3 here is CASSMEAGTTANSPLHF. The CDR3 DNA follows: TGTGCCAGTAGTATGGAGGCGGGTACTACGGCCAATTCACCCCTCCACTTT.

This sequence joins TRBV6-6 and TRBJ1-5; no definite D call. This CDR3 is built from 12 residues. Trimming pared 5 bases from V and 7 bases from J, leaving 9 bases between. From germline, CDR1 is MNHNY and CDR2 SVGAGI (reference sequence). The CDR3 bases are TGTGCCAGCAGTAAGAGCCCGCAGCCCCAGCATTTT. Its protein is CASSKSPQPQHF.

The rearrangement joins TRBV2 to TRBJ2-7; 8 bases align to TRBD2. The J segment lost 6 bases and the V segment lost 6 bases, leaving 7 bases of the junction unmatched. CDR1 SNHLY and CDR2 FYNNEI come from the germline V gene. The CDR3 is 13 amino acids. CDR3 bases: TGTGCCAGCAGCCAGCGGGAGATAGGCGAGCAGTACTTC. As protein: CASSQREIGEQYF.

The chain combines TRBV18 with TRBJ1-2; 7 nucleotides line up with TRBD1. The CDR3 is 16 residues long. Germline V gene data show CDR1 as KGHSH and CDR2 as LQKENI. Unmatched junction bases numbered 8, after V lost 1 base and J lost 3 bases. The CDR3 DNA reads as TGTGCCAGCTCACCACGACAGACAGGGTCCTACTATGGCTACACCTTC. Its protein is CASSPRQTGSYYGYTF.

The J gene is TRBJ1-4, the V gene TRBV3-1 (or the pseudogene TRBV3-2), with D tentatively TRBD1 (5 bases). The CDR3 is 15 residues long. From germline, CDR1 is LGHDT and CDR2 YNNKEL (reference sequence). Deletions cut 3 bases from V and 10 bases from J, with 18 bases between. The CDR3 loop is CASSHPSRGRGKLFF. For the CDR3, the DNA is TGTGCCAGCAGCCACCCCTCCCGGGGGAGAGGAAAACTGTTTTTT.

In DNA, the CDR3 is TGTGCCAGCAGCTTGTCCAGGGTCGAGCAGTACTTC. Translating it yields CASSLSRVEQYF. The gene calls are TRBV5-8 and TRBJ2-7; D might be TRBD1 (5 bases). V was cut by 1 base and J by 6 bases, with 8 bases left in between. This CDR3 comprises 12 residues. Germline CDR1 and CDR2: SGHTS and YDEGEE. Full variable domain (missing parts from reference TRBV5-8 and TRBJ2-7): EAGVTQSPTHLIKTRGQQATLRCSPISGHTSVYWYQQALGLGLQFLLWYDEGEERNRGNFPPRFSGRQFPNYSSELNVNALELEDSALYLCASSLSRVEQYFGPGTRLTVT.

The chain couples TRBV27 to TRBJ2-1; 9 bases line up with TRBD2. The CDR3 covers 13 residues. The ends lost 5 bases at V and 4 bases at J; junction bases unmatched: 0. CDR1 is MNHEY and CDR2 is SMNVEV in the germline V gene (reference sequence). The CDR3 DNA reads as TGTGCCAGCAGTCTAGCGGGGTACAATGAGCAGTTCTTC. This encodes CASSLAGYNEQFF.

This clone has just one count. This chain connects TRBV5-1 to TRBJ2-7, with TRBD1 matching over 7 bases. Germline CDR1 and CDR2: SGHRS and YFSETQ. V lost 0 bases and J lost 1; bases outside the gene matches: 4. CDR3 length: 15 amino acids. The CDR3 bases are TGCGCCAGCAGCTTGGTTTGGGACAGTTCCTACGAGCAGTACTTC. Protein product: CASSLVWDSSYEQYF.

V is TRBV2 and J is TRBJ1-1; a weak D match, TRBD1 (5 bases). This CDR3 is 14 amino acids long. Per germline, CDR1 SNHLY and CDR2 FYNNEI. The V end lost 2 bases, the J end lost 3 bases, and 10 bases lay between the germline ends. CDR3 in DNA: TGTGCCAGCAGTGAATGGGGGGTGGACACTGAAGCTTTCTTT. Residues: CASSEWGVDTEAFF.

V usage is TRBV5-4 and J usage is TRBJ2-2, with TRBD1 matching 9 bases. Trimming took 2 bases from V and 6 from J; bases not matched to a gene: 8. Germline CDR1 reads SGHNT; CDR2 reads YYREEE (reference sequence). The CDR3 is made up of 16 amino acids. CDR3 amino acids: CASSLGTGKRAGELFF. CDR3 nucleotides: TGTGCCAGCAGCTTAGGGACAGGGAAAAGGGCCGGGGAGCTGTTTTTT.

This clone was seen a single time. The rearrangement uses TRBV2 and TRBJ2-1; 7 nucleotides match TRBD1. This CDR3 is 18 amino acids long. Germline V gene data show CDR1 as SNHLY and CDR2 as FYNNEI. Trimming cost V 7 bases and J 0 bases; bases outside gene matches: 15. CDR3 nucleotide sequence: TGTGCCAGCACGGACAGGACCAGCCAGGCTAGCTCCTACAATGAGCAGTTCTTC. Translation gives CASTDRTSQASSYNEQFF.

V is TRBV5-4 and J is TRBJ1-2, with TRBD1 matching over 10 bases. This CDR3 spans 15 amino acids. Trimming removed 2 bases from V and 1 base from J; junction bases left unmatched: 2. Per the germline V gene, CDR1 is SGHNT and CDR2 is YYREEE (reference sequence). CDR3 DNA sequence: TGTGCCAGCAGCTTAGGGGACAGGGGTAACTATGGCTACACCTTC. It codes for CASSLGDRGNYGYTF.

The chain joins TRBV5-1 to TRBJ2-3; tentative D call: TRBD1 (6 bases). The CDR3 consists of 14 residues. From germline, CDR1 is SGHRS and CDR2 YFSETQ. Trimming took 4 bases from V and 5 from J, leaving 14 bases between them. Here the CDR3 reads CASSRTVAKDTQYF. The DNA of the CDR3 is TGCGCCAGCAGCCGGACAGTGGCCAAAGATACGCAGTATTTT.

The chain joins TRBV28 to TRBJ1-1, with TRBD1 as a possible D gene (6 bases). The CDR3 spans 14 residues. Trimming shortened V by 2 bases and J by 8 bases, and 15 bases separated the two germline ends. Per the germline V gene, CDR1 is MDHEN and CDR2 is SYDVKM. The chain's CDR3 is CASSLHRVNTEAFF. CDR3 nucleotides: TGTGCCAGCAGTTTACACAGGGTCAATACGGAAGCTTTCTTT.

The chain links TRBV25-1 to TRBJ2-3; 7 bases align to TRBD2. V dropped 6 bases and J dropped 2; count of bases not matched to a gene: 2. Per the germline V gene, CDR1 is MGHDK and CDR2 is SYGVNS. This CDR3 has 13 amino acids. CDR3 residues: CASRGGNTDTQYF. CDR3 nucleotides: TGTGCCAGCAGGGGGGGGAACACAGATACGCAGTATTTT.

The rearrangement links TRBV5-1 to TRBJ1-1; TRBD1 might be the D (6 bases). Looked up from germline, CDR1 is SGHRS and CDR2 is YFSETQ. The germline V and J ends were trimmed by 0 bases and 5 bases, with 17 bases remaining between them. The CDR3 is 16 amino acids. The CDR3 is CASSLDRAGRGTEAFF. In DNA, the CDR3 is TGCGCCAGCAGCTTGGACAGGGCTGGTAGAGGGACTGAAGCTTTCTTT.

The chain links TRBV5-4 to TRBJ2-7; D is undetermined. The CDR3 is 14 residues long. Trimming shortened V by 4 bases and J by 0 bases, and 11 bases separated the two germline ends. Germline V gives CDR1 SGHNT, CDR2 YYREEE (reference sequence). CDR3 bases: TGTGCCAGCAGCACCTACAGCACCTCCTACGAGCAGTACTTC. Amino acids: CASSTYSTSYEQYF.

The V gene is TRBV4-1, the J gene TRBJ2-7; weak D call: TRBD1 (6 bases). There are 15 residues in the CDR3. The germline V and J ends were trimmed by 0 bases and 1 base, with 10 bases remaining between them. Germline values: CDR1 MGHRA, CDR2 YSYEKL. The CDR3 nucleotides read TGCGCCAGCAGCCAAGATGGGCAGGGGTCCTACGAGCAGTACTTC. Protein: CASSQDGQGSYEQYF.

The count of this clone is one. This chain connects TRBV7-8 to TRBJ2-4; 8 bases agree with TRBD2. The CDR3 consists of 18 residues. Germline V gene data show CDR1 as SGHVS and CDR2 as FQNEAQ. Trimming at V came to 5 bases and at J to 2 bases, leaving 14 bases not matched to a gene. CDR3 residues: CASSPDRSGRGPKNIQYF. For the CDR3, the DNA is TGTGCCAGCAGCCCCGATAGGAGCGGGAGAGGGCCCAAAAACATTCAGTACTTC. The full variable domain, with the rest looked up from reference TRBV7-8 and TRBJ2-4, is GAGVSQSPRYKVAKRGQDVALRCDPISGHVSLFWYQQALGQGPEFLTYFQNEAQLDKSGLPSDRFFAERPEGSVSTLKIQRTQQEDSAVYLCASSPDRSGRGPKNIQYFGAGTRLSVL.